The rows below give T cell receptor beta chains drawn from one sample of a study of blood T cell repertoires in COVID-19. Profiling relied on immunoSEQ multiplex PCR, and the TCRdb table lists in-frame clones only, not all of them. The sample carries about 220,000 clones, roughly four fifths recorded once. Material for sequencing was PBMCs or T cells enriched from blood (not recorded which). The receptors shown here come from a woman aged 50 to 65 who had been exposed to COVID-19. CDR3s include the opening cysteine and the closing phenylalanine or tryptophan. The D gene is left open where the match is weak. The listing skips clone size in some rows; elsewhere it reads once, few, many or a size class.

abundance: NA
j_gene: TRBJ2-1
d_gene: TRBD2
v_gene: TRBV7-8
len: 17
CDR3aa: CASSPGLAGGQNNEQFF
CDR3nt: TGTGCCAGCAGCCCCGGACTAGCGGGGGGGCAAAACAATGAGCAGTTCTTC

abundance: NA
j_gene: TRBJ1-1
d_gene: TRBD1
v_gene: TRBV3-1/TRBV3-2
len: 14
CDR3aa: CASSQARGTGVAFF
CDR3nt: TGTGCCAGCAGCCAAGCTCGCGGGACAGGGGTAGCTTTCTTT

abundance: NA
j_gene: TRBJ2-5
d_gene: TRBD2
v_gene: TRBV18
len: 16
CDR3aa: CASSPLAGGLQETQYF
CDR3nt: TGTGCCAGCTCACCACTAGCGGGGGGGCTTCAAGAGACCCAGTACTTC

abundance: many
j_gene: TRBJ2-2
d_gene: TRBD1
v_gene: TRBV28
len: 15
CDR3aa: CASRGDSLNTGELFF
CDR3nt: TGTGCCAGCAGGGGGGACAGCCTGAACACCGGGGAGCTGTTTTTT

abundance: NA
j_gene: TRBJ2-7
d_gene: NA
v_gene: TRBV6-1
len: 11
CDR3aa: CASSDLFEQYF
CDR3nt: TGTGCCAGCAGTGATCTGTTCGAGCAGTACTTC

abundance: NA
j_gene: TRBJ2-7
d_gene: NA
v_gene: TRBV18
len: 14
CDR3aa: CASSPGTQFYEQYF
CDR3nt: TGTGCCAGCTCACCCGGGACACAATTCTACGAGCAGTACTTC

abundance: NA
j_gene: TRBJ1-2
d_gene: TRBD1
v_gene: TRBV6-5
len: 14
CDR3aa: CASKRQGTNYGYTF
CDR3nt: TGTGCCAGCAAACGACAGGGTACTAACTATGGCTACACCTTC

abundance: NA
j_gene: TRBJ2-1
d_gene: NA
v_gene: TRBV18
len: 14
CDR3aa: CASSPPNTYNEQFF
CDR3nt: TGTGCCAGCTCACCACCTAACACATACAATGAGCAGTTCTTC

abundance: NA
j_gene: TRBJ2-7
d_gene: NA
v_gene: TRBV6-1
len: 16
CDR3aa: CASSVTARGGWGEQYF
CDR3nt: TGTGCCAGCAGTGTCACTGCCCGCGGGGGCTGGGGGGAGCAGTACTTC

abundance: NA
j_gene: TRBJ2-3
d_gene: NA
v_gene: TRBV24-1
len: 15
CDR3aa: CATTSAGDNTDTQYF
CDR3nt: TGTGCCACCACTTCTGCAGGGGATAACACAGATACGCAGTATTTT

abundance: NA
j_gene: TRBJ1-2
d_gene: NA
v_gene: TRBV30
len: 13
CDR3aa: CAWSVRLQDGYTF
CDR3nt: TGTGCCTGGAGTGTCAGGCTCCAAGATGGCTACACCTTC

abundance: NA
j_gene: TRBJ1-2
d_gene: NA
v_gene: TRBV6-5
len: 14
CDR3aa: CASSYEGGLYGYTF
CDR3nt: TGTGCCAGCAGTTACGAGGGGGGGCTATATGGCTACACCTTC

abundance: NA
j_gene: TRBJ1-1
d_gene: NA
v_gene: TRBV5-1
len: 13
CDR3aa: CASSLGGETEAFF
CDR3nt: TGCGCCAGCAGCTTGGGGGGCGAGACTGAAGCTTTCTTT

abundance: NA
j_gene: TRBJ1-1
d_gene: TRBD1
v_gene: TRBV12-5
len: 14
CDR3aa: CASGLGQGLTEAFF
CDR3nt: TGTGCTAGTGGTTTGGGACAGGGGCTCACTGAAGCTTTCTTT

abundance: once
j_gene: TRBJ2-5
d_gene: NA
v_gene: TRBV11-3
len: 17
CDR3aa: CASSLGRGGLRQETQYF
CDR3nt: TGTGCCAGCAGCTTAGGAAGGGGGGGCCTAAGGCAAGAGACCCAGTACTTC

abundance: NA
j_gene: TRBJ1-2
d_gene: TRBD1
v_gene: TRBV27
len: 14
CDR3aa: CASSLDRAKPGYTF
CDR3nt: TGTGCCAGCAGTCTAGACAGGGCCAAGCCTGGCTACACCTTC

abundance: NA
j_gene: TRBJ2-3
d_gene: NA
v_gene: TRBV19
len: 11
CDR3aa: CASSIADTQYF
CDR3nt: TGTGCCAGTAGTATAGCTGATACGCAGTATTTT

abundance: NA
j_gene: TRBJ2-2
d_gene: NA
v_gene: TRBV19
len: 14
CDR3aa: CASSSGGGTGELFF
CDR3nt: TGTGCCAGTAGTTCAGGGGGAGGTACCGGGGAGCTGTTTTTT

abundance: NA
j_gene: TRBJ1-1
d_gene: NA
v_gene: TRBV6-1
len: 14
CDR3aa: CASSERWGGPEAFF
CDR3nt: TGTGCCAGCAGTGAAAGATGGGGGGGCCCTGAAGCTTTCTTT

abundance: NA
j_gene: TRBJ1-1
d_gene: TRBD1
v_gene: TRBV7-6
len: 15
CDR3aa: CASSLGTGESLEAFF
CDR3nt: TGTGCCAGCAGCTTAGGGACAGGGGAGAGCCTTGAAGCTTTCTTT

abundance: NA
j_gene: TRBJ2-7
d_gene: NA
v_gene: TRBV27
len: 17
CDR3aa: CASSSNTFSGIAYEQYF
CDR3nt: TGTGCCAGCAGTTCCAATACCTTTTCCGGGATAGCCTACGAGCAGTACTTC

abundance: NA
j_gene: TRBJ2-7
d_gene: NA
v_gene: TRBV7-9
len: 15
CDR3aa: CASSQMISGNYEQYF
CDR3nt: TGTGCCAGCAGCCAAATGATTTCGGGGAACTACGAGCAGTACTTC

abundance: NA
j_gene: TRBJ2-1
d_gene: TRBD1
v_gene: TRBV5-4
len: 15
CDR3aa: CASSVDRGGSNEQFF
CDR3nt: TGTGCCAGCAGCGTAGACAGGGGGGGGAGTAATGAGCAGTTCTTC

abundance: NA
j_gene: TRBJ2-1
d_gene: TRBD1
v_gene: TRBV6-2/TRBV6-3
len: 15
CDR3aa: CASSNVGTGRDEQFF
CDR3nt: TGTGCCAGCAGTAATGTAGGGACAGGGCGTGATGAGCAGTTCTTC

abundance: NA
j_gene: TRBJ2-7
d_gene: NA
v_gene: TRBV11-2
len: 16
CDR3aa: CASSLAITSSSYEQYF
CDR3nt: TGTGCCAGCAGCTTAGCCATAACTTCAAGCTCCTACGAGCAGTACTTC

abundance: NA
j_gene: TRBJ1-5
d_gene: NA
v_gene: TRBV7-8
len: 18
CDR3aa: CASSPNGAIPGINQPQHF
CDR3nt: TGTGCCAGCAGCCCCAATGGAGCCATACCGGGAATAAATCAGCCCCAGCATTTT

abundance: few
j_gene: TRBJ1-3
d_gene: NA
v_gene: TRBV7-2
len: 15
CDR3aa: CASSLGAGPGNTIYF
CDR3nt: TGTGCCAGCAGCTTAGGAGCGGGGCCTGGAAACACCATATATTTT

abundance: NA
j_gene: TRBJ2-7
d_gene: NA
v_gene: TRBV10-2
len: 13
CDR3aa: CASSDQGFYEQYF
CDR3nt: TGCGCCAGCAGTGACCAGGGCTTCTACGAGCAGTACTTC

abundance: NA
j_gene: TRBJ2-7
d_gene: TRBD1
v_gene: TRBV6-1
len: 15
CDR3aa: CASSEGWTGNYEQYF
CDR3nt: TGTGCCAGCAGTGAAGGCTGGACAGGGAACTACGAGCAGTACTTC

abundance: NA
j_gene: TRBJ2-1
d_gene: NA
v_gene: TRBV7-9
len: 15
CDR3aa: CASSLVVVHHNEQFF
CDR3nt: TGTGCCAGCAGCTTAGTAGTCGTCCACCACAATGAGCAGTTCTTC

abundance: NA
j_gene: TRBJ2-1
d_gene: NA
v_gene: TRBV28
len: 11
CDR3aa: CASTLGIEQFF
CDR3nt: TGTGCCAGCACCCTGGGCATTGAGCAGTTCTTC

abundance: NA
j_gene: TRBJ1-5
d_gene: NA
v_gene: TRBV2
len: 15
CDR3aa: CASSEELYSNQPQHF
CDR3nt: TGTGCCAGCAGTGAAGAGCTTTATAGCAATCAGCCCCAGCATTTT

abundance: once
j_gene: TRBJ1-4
d_gene: NA
v_gene: TRBV2
len: 12
CDR3aa: CASSAPSEKLFF
CDR3nt: TGTGCCAGCAGTGCCCCTAGTGAAAAACTGTTTTTT

abundance: NA
j_gene: TRBJ1-5
d_gene: TRBD1
v_gene: TRBV2
len: 17
CDR3aa: CASSPLATGVGNQPQHF
CDR3nt: TGTGCCAGCAGTCCGCTGGCCACAGGGGTTGGTAATCAGCCCCAGCATTTT

abundance: once
j_gene: TRBJ1-2
d_gene: TRBD1
v_gene: TRBV5-8
len: 18
CDR3aa: CASSIGAGGGRFLSGYTF
CDR3nt: TGTGCCAGCAGCATTGGGGCTGGAGGGGGCCGATTCTTGAGTGGCTACACCTTC

abundance: NA
j_gene: TRBJ2-3
d_gene: NA
v_gene: TRBV7-2
len: 16
CDR3aa: CASSPRGGPSTDTQYF
CDR3nt: TGTGCCAGCAGCCCTAGGGGGGGCCCTAGCACAGATACGCAGTATTTT

abundance: NA
j_gene: TRBJ1-2
d_gene: TRBD1
v_gene: TRBV9
len: 17
CDR3aa: CASSARQDRTKLYGYTF
CDR3nt: TGTGCCAGCAGCGCGAGACAGGACAGGACCAAACTCTATGGCTACACCTTC

abundance: NA
j_gene: TRBJ2-1
d_gene: TRBD2
v_gene: TRBV29-1
len: 14
CDR3aa: CSAVGTRFSSEQFF
CDR3nt: TGCAGCGCCGTCGGGACTAGATTTAGTAGTGAGCAGTTCTTC

abundance: once
j_gene: TRBJ2-7
d_gene: NA
v_gene: TRBV20-1
len: 14
CDR3aa: CSASDRQVTYEQYF
CDR3nt: TGCAGTGCTAGTGACCGGCAGGTGACCTACGAGCAGTACTTC